Listed here are 15 T cell receptor beta chains from one sample, sequenced in a study of tumor and adjacent non-tumor tissue in lung cancer. The template was RNA from unsorted bulk tissue. TCRbeta libraries were built with three rounds of nested PCR, modified from ARM-PCR. TCRdb analysed the multiplex PCR reads with MiXCR anew, one entry per CDR3 protein. The sample carries 200,000 to 250,000 distinct CDR3 sequences, 60% to 75% recorded once. Sequencing was done on a sample of lung tumor tissue. These receptors came from a man aged 55 to 70 with non-small cell lung cancer.

About this clonotype: At one of its ends the junction is not consistent with the germline gene, which may arise from a read error. This chain links TRBV20-1 with TRBJ2-7, with D hard to call. The germline CDR1 and CDR2 sequences are DFQATT and SNEGSKA (reference sequence). CDR3 size: 13 residues. The DNA of the CDR3 is TGCAGTGCTTCGGGCTGTGCCATCTACGAACAGTACTTC. Translating gives CSASGCAIYEQYF.

Regarding this clonotype: A much larger clone differs from this one at a single base, so this may be a read error. The rearrangement links TRBV29-1 to TRBJ2-1; 8 bases fit TRBD1. Germline V CDR1 and CDR2: SQVTM, ANQGSEA. Unmatched junction bases numbered 8, after V lost 5 bases and J lost 2 bases. This CDR3 region has 15 residues. CDR3 DNA sequence: TGCAGCGTTAGGCTGGGACAGGAGACCTACAATGAGCAGTTCTTC. Translated: CSVRLGQETYNEQFF.

As for this clonotype: The junction differs from germline at one of its ends, possibly a read error. The chain carries TRBV5-4 and TRBJ1-1; D might be TRBD1 (6 bases). CDR1 is SGHNT and CDR2 is YYREEE in the germline V gene (reference sequence). The CDR3 totals 15 residues. CDR3 nucleotide sequence: TGTGCCAACAGCAGACCAGGGGCGGGGAGCACTGAAGCTTTCTTT. This encodes CANSRPGAGSTEAFF.

About this clonotype: It is likely a read error, because the conserved phenylalanine at the end of the CDR3 is missing. The V and J genes are TRBV20-1 and TRBJ2-5; 8 bases fit TRBD2. V shed 8 bases, J shed 4 bases, and the junction held 9 bases outside the gene matches. The germline V gene encodes CDR1 DFQATT and CDR2 SNEGSKA (reference sequence). The CDR3 totals 13 residues. CDR3 amino acids: CSPHGLAGETQYI. The DNA of the CDR3 is TGCAGTCCTCACGGACTAGCTGGAGAGACCCAGTACATC.

This clonotype was recorded a few times. The V call is TRBV5-5, the J call TRBJ1-1, with unresolved D. The CDR3 is made up of 18 amino acids. The V gene lost 4 bases and the J gene lost 5 bases, with 27 bases spanning the gap. Looked up from germline, CDR1 is SGHKS and CDR2 is YYEKEE (reference sequence). The CDR3, as DNA: TGTGCCAGCAGCCCCCTTGGCTATGGTATCTTCCGGATGACTGAAGCTTTCTTT. Translation gives CASSPLGYGIFRMTEAFF.

This chain joins TRBV20-1 and TRBJ2-3, with 9 bases lining up with TRBD2. This CDR3 region has 15 residues. Per the germline V gene, CDR1 is DFQATT and CDR2 is SNEGSKA (reference sequence). The V gene end was trimmed by 7 bases and the J gene end by 4 bases; junction bases not matched to a gene: 12. The CDR3 is CSGSTSGMRADTQYF. The CDR3, as DNA: TGCAGTGGTTCGACTAGCGGAATGCGCGCAGATACGCAGTATTTT.

The chain combines TRBV11-3 with TRBJ1-2, with D possibly TRBD1 on 5 matching bases. Trimming took 6 bases from V and 8 from J, leaving 16 bases between them. This CDR3 has 13 residues. In germline, CDR1 is SGHNT, CDR2 YENEEA. The CDR3 reads CASRFRGRVGYTF. DNA for the CDR3: TGTGCCAGCAGGTTTCGAGGCAGGGTCGGCTACACCTTC.

A remark on this clonotype: One junction end disagrees with the germline gene, perhaps due to a read error. The rearrangement links TRBV5-4 to TRBJ2-3; D remains ambiguous. The V gene's germline CDR1 is SGHNT and CDR2 YYREEE (reference sequence). The CDR3 is 12 residues long. CDR3 sequence reads: CTSSLSTDTQYF. The CDR3 coding sequence is TGTACCAGCAGCTTAAGCACAGATACGCAGTATTTT.

The chain has TRBV11-1 and TRBJ2-1; 7 bases agree with TRBD1. V dropped 2 bases and J dropped 8; count of bases not matched to a gene: 6. The CDR3 contains 14 residues. Germline values: CDR1 SGHAT, CDR2 FQDESV (reference sequence). CDR3 nucleotides: TGTGCCAGCAGCTTAAGAGGGGGCCGGTATGAGCAGTTCTTC. Translating gives CASSLRGGRYEQFF. Full variable domain (missing parts from reference TRBV11-1 and TRBJ2-1): EAEVAQSPRYKITEKSQAVAFWCDPISGHATLYWYRQILGQGPELLVQFQDESVVDDSQLPKDRFSAERLKGVDSTLKIQPAELGDSAMYLCASSLRGGRYEQFFGPGTRLTVL.

J is TRBJ2-1 and V is TRBV20-1; 11 bases agree with TRBD2. In germline, CDR1 is DFQATT, CDR2 SNEGSKA (reference sequence). The CDR3 is 15 residues long. V gave up 6 bases and J gave up 5 bases; unmatched junction bases: 9. Written as DNA, the CDR3 is TGCAGTGCCCGAAGGTTAGCGGGGGGGGACAATGAGCAGTTCTTC. Translation gives CSARRLAGGDNEQFF.

In regard to this clonotype: This may be a read error: a much more frequent sequence differs by one nucleotide. The chain employs TRBV10-1 and TRBJ2-2; TRBD2 matches at 7 bases. The germline gives CDR1 WNHNN, CDR2 SYGVQD (reference sequence). Unmatched junction bases numbered 9, after V lost 0 bases and J lost 5 bases. The CDR3 is made up of 17 amino acids. Here the CDR3 reads CASSESPGRKRTGELFF. CDR3 coding DNA: TGCGCCAGCAGTGAGTCGCCCGGGAGGAAGAGAACCGGGGAGCTGTTTTTT.

On this clonotype itself: One junction end disagrees with the germline gene, perhaps due to a read error. The chain carries TRBV20-1 and TRBJ2-3; TRBD2 matches 9 bases. CDR3 size: 14 residues. Germline lookup yields CDR1 DFQATT and CDR2 SNEGSKA (reference sequence). The CDR3 bases are TGCAGTGCTGCCACAGCGGGGGGCACAGAAACGCAGTATTTT. It codes for CSAATAGGTETQYF.

In the case of this clonotype: Just one base apart from a much larger clone, this may be a read error. The gene calls are TRBV29-1 and TRBJ2-7; D gene ambiguous. From germline, CDR1 is SQVTM and CDR2 ANQGSEA. V shed 5 bases and J shed 4 bases, with 12 bases lying between them. This CDR3 has 12 residues. For the CDR3, the DNA is TGCAGCGTTACCCCGAGAACTTACGAGCAGTACTTC. Its translation is CSVTPRTYEQYF.

This clonotype showed up just once. Lacking the conserved final phenylalanine or tryptophan, this CDR3 likely reflects a read error. The DNA is omitted, as the CDR3 cannot be located on it reliably, and the CDR3 follows TCRdb's listing. The chain has TRBV12-3 or TRBV12-4 and TRBJ2-2; the DNA was not compared with TRBD1, the D call given in the table. The CDR3 region is 15 residues in length, termini included. CDR3 loop: CASNFRGAGTGEVFS.

This clonotype was seen a few times. The chain recombines TRBV6-5 with TRBJ2-5; a possible D gene is TRBD2 (5 bases). CDR1 and CDR2 from the germline V gene are MNHEY and SVGAGI. CDR3 length equals 13 residues. The V end was cut by 3 bases, the J end by 5 bases, with 10 bases between. DNA for the CDR3: TGTGCCAGCAGTTATGGAGGTTGGGAGACCCAGTACTTC. Its translation: CASSYGGWETQYF.